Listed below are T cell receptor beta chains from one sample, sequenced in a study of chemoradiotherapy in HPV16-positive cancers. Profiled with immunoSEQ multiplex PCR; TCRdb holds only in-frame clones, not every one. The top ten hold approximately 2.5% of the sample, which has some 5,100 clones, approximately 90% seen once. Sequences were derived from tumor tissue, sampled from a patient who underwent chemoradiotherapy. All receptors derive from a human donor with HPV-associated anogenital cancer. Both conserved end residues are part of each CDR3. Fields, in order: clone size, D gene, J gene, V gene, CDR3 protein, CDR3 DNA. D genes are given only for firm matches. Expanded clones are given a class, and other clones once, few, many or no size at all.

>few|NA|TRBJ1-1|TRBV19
CASSIRTSRESAFF
TGTGCCAGTAGTATCCGAACTTCGCGGGAGAGTGCTTTCTTT
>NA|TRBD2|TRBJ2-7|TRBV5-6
CASSPTSGSSYEQYF
TGTGCCAGCAGCCCGACTAGCGGGAGCTCCTACGAGCAGTACTTC
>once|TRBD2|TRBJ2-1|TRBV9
CASSQIEGREGEQFF
TGTGCCAGCAGCCAGATCGAGGGGAGGGAGGGTGAGCAGTTCTTC
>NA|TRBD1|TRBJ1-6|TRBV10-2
CASQGVGNSPLHF
TGCGCCAGCCAGGGGGTTGGTAATTCACCCCTCCACTTT
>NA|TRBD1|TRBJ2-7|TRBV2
CASIRDRGYEQYF
TGTGCCAGCATCCGGGACAGGGGGTACGAGCAGTACTTC
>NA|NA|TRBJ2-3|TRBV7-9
CASSLFGDPDTQYF
TGTGCCAGCAGCTTATTCGGAGACCCAGATACGCAGTATTTT
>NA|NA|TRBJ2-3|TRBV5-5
CASSPGTTDTQYF
TGTGCCAGCAGCCCCGGGACTACAGATACGCAGTATTTT
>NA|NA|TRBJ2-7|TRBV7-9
CASMKSSDYEQYF
TGTGCCAGCATGAAATCCTCTGACTACGAGCAGTACTTC
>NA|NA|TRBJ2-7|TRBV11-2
CASSQGGHEQYF
TGTGCCAGCAGCCAGGGTGGCCACGAGCAGTACTTC
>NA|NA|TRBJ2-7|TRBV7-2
CASRTTGTYEQYF
TGTGCCAGCAGGACAACAGGGACCTACGAGCAGTACTTC
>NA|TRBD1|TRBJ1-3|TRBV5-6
CASSLDGRRDRVSGNTIYF
TGTGCCAGCAGCTTGGATGGGAGACGGGACAGGGTCTCTGGAAACACCATATATTTT
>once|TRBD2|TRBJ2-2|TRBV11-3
CASSGRRGGTGELFF
TGTGCCAGCAGCGGAAGGCGGGGGGGGACCGGGGAGCTGTTTTTT
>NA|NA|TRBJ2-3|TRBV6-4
CASSDSSSDTQYF
TGTGCCAGCAGTGACTCGAGTTCAGATACGCAGTATTTT
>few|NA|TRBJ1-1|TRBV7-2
CASSFTNTEAFF
TGTGCCAGCAGCTTCACGAACACTGAAGCTTTCTTT
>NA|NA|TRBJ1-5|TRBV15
CATSREKYSNQPQHF
TGTGCCACCAGCAGGGAGAAGTATAGCAATCAGCCCCAGCATTTT
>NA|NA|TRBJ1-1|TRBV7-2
CASSFGSGFNTEAFF
TGTGCCAGCAGCTTCGGCAGTGGGTTTAACACTGAAGCTTTCTTT
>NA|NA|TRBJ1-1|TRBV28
CASSLTGGTEAFF
TGTGCCAGCAGTTTGACGGGGGGCACTGAAGCTTTCTTT
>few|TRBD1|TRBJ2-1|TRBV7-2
CASSLTARGPYNEQFF
TGTGCCAGCAGCTTAACAGCGAGGGGGCCCTACAATGAGCAGTTCTTC
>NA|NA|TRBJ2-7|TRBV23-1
CASSLSTCPSYEQYF
TGCGCCAGCAGTCTCTCCACTTGTCCCTCCTACGAGCAGTACTTC
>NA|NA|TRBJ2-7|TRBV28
CASSLKTGNYEQYF
TGTGCCAGCAGCTTAAAGACAGGAAACTACGAGCAGTACTTC
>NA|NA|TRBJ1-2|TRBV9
CASSVDPSTAHYGYTF
TGTGCCAGCAGCGTAGACCCCTCCACAGCTCACTATGGCTACACCTTC
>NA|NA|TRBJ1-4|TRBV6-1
CASSDRTTNEKLFF
TGTGCCAGCAGTGACAGGACAACTAATGAAAAACTGTTTTTT
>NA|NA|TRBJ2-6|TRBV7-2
CASSLIGGTALSGANVLTF
TGTGCCAGCAGCTTAATCGGAGGGACAGCCCTCTCTGGGGCCAACGTCCTGACTTTC
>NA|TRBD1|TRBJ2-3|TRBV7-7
CASSLGQGSTDTQYF
TGTGCTAGCAGCTTAGGACAGGGGAGCACAGATACGCAGTATTTT
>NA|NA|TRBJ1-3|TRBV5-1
CASSLAGAGAGNTIYF
TGCGCCAGCAGCTTGGCCGGGGCGGGGGCCGGAAACACCATATATTTT
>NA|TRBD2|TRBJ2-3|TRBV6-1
CASSEGLAGASPTDTQYF
TGTGCCAGCAGTGAAGGGTTAGCGGGGGCCTCTCCCACAGATACGCAGTATTTT
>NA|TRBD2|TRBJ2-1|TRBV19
CASSIALAGVSEQFF
TGTGCCAGTAGTATTGCACTAGCGGGAGTTAGTGAGCAGTTCTTC
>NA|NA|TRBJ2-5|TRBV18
CASSPEGETQYF
TGTGCCAGCTCACCAGAGGGGGAGACCCAGTACTTC
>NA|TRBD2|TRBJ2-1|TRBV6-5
CASKPGTSGYNEQFF
TGTGCCAGCAAACCCGGGACTAGCGGATACAATGAGCAGTTCTTC
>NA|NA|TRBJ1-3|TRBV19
CASTETRQAGNTIYF
TGTGCCAGTACCGAAACCCGACAGGCTGGAAACACCATATATTTT
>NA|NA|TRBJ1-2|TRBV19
CASTPLASDYGYTF
TGTGCCAGTACCCCGTTAGCCTCCGACTATGGCTACACCTTC
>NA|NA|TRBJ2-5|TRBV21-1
CASRDRAKRETQYF
TGTGCCAGCCGGGACAGGGCGAAGCGAGAGACCCAGTACTTC
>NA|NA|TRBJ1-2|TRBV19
CASSFAGRTNYGYTF
TGTGCCAGTAGTTTCGCGGGACGAACTAACTATGGCTACACCTTC
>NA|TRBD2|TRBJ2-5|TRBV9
CASGGEGETQYF
TGTGCCAGCGGAGGGGAGGGAGAGACCCAGTACTTC
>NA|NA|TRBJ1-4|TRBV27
CASRGGVSNEKLFF
TGTGCCAGCAGAGGAGGGGTCTCTAATGAAAAACTGTTTTTT
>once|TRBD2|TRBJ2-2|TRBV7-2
CASTPRFLAGSNTGELFF
TGTGCCAGCACCCCGCGGTTTTTAGCGGGATCGAACACCGGGGAGCTGTTTTTT
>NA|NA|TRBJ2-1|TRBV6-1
CASSETETYNEQFF
TGTGCCAGCAGTGAAACGGAAACCTACAATGAGCAGTTCTTC